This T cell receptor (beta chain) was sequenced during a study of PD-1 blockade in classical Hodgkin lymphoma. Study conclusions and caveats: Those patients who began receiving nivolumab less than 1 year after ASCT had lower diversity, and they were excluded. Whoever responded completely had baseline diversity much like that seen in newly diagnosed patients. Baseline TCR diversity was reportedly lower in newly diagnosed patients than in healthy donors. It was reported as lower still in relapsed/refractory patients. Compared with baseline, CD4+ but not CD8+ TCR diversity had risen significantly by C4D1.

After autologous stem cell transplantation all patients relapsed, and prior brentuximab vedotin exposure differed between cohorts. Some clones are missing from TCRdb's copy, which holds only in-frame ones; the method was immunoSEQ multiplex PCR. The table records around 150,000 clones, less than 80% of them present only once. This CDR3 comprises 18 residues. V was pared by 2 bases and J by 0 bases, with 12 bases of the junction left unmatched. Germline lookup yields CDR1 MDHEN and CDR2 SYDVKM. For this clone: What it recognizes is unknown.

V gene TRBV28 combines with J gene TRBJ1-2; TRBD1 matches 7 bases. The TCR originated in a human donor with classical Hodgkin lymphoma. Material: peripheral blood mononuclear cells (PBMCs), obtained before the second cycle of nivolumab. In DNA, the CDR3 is TGTGCCAGCAGTTTACGTGGGGACAGAAAGAATTCTAACTATGGCTACACCTTC. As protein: CASSLRGDRKNSNYGYTF.